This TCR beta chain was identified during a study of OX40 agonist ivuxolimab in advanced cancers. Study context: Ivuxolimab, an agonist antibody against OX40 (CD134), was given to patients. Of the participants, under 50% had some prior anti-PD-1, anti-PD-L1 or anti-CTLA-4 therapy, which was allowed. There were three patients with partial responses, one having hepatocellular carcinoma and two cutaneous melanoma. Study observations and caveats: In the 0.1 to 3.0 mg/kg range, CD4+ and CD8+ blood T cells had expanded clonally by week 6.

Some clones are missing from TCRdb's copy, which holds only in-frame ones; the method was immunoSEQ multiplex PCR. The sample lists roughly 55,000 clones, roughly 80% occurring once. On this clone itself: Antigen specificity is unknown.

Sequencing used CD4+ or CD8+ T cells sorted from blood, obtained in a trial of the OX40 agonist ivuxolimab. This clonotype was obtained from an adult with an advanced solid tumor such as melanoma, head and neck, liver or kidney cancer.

The CDR3 loop is CASSLDIPADTQYF. CDR3 bases: TGTGCCAGCAGTTTGGACATTCCCGCAGATACGCAGTATTTT. The chain links TRBV27 to TRBJ2-3; D may be TRBD1 (5 bases). The germline V and J ends were trimmed by 3 bases and 4 bases, with 11 bases remaining between them. This CDR3 is built from 14 residues. Germline lookup yields CDR1 MNHEY and CDR2 SMNVEV (reference sequence).